A single sample gave rise to the 14 T cell receptor beta chains below, sequenced in a study of cytomegalovirus exposure and HLA in healthy donors. The PCR contained 60 Vbeta and 13 Jbeta primers. The assay was immunoSEQ multiplex PCR, and TCRdb's table has in-frame clones only and misses some. The sample records 100,000 to 150,000 clones, 80% to 90% being singletons. Sequenced material: PBMCs. The receptors derive from a woman in her twenties or thirties in good health and CMV-seronegative.

This chain joins TRBV5-4 and TRBJ2-7; 10 bases are shared with TRBD2. This CDR3 spans 15 amino acids. V gave up 3 bases and J gave up 5 bases; unmatched junction bases: 8. The germline V gene encodes CDR1 SGHNT and CDR2 YYREEE (reference sequence). The CDR3 region has the DNA TGTGCCAGCAGCTCCTTACTAGCGGGAATCAACGAGCAGTACTTC. Its protein is CASSSLLAGINEQYF. Looking up the rest from reference TRBV5-4 and TRBJ2-7 gives the full variable domain: ETGVTQSPTHLIKTRGQQVTLRCSSQSGHNTVSWYQQALGQGPQFIFQYYREEENGRGNFPPRFSGLQFPNYSSELNVNALELDDSALYLCASSSLLAGINEQYFGPGTRLTVT.

The rearrangement joins TRBV27 to TRBJ2-5; perhaps TRBD1 as D (6 bases). Germline-derived CDR1 and CDR2 are MNHEY and SMNVEV (reference sequence). Trimming pared 5 bases from V and 7 bases from J, leaving 17 bases between. The CDR3 spans 14 residues. CDR3 in DNA: TGTGCCAGCAGTCCGGGACAAATCCTTGGGACCCAGTACTTC. Translating it yields CASSPGQILGTQYF.

The genes are TRBV30 and TRBJ1-1; TRBD1 matches 8 bases. V lost 2 bases, J lost 5 bases, and 7 bases stayed unmatched. From germline, CDR1 is GTSNPN and CDR2 SVGIG (reference sequence). The CDR3 contains 14 residues. This CDR3 reads CAWSNTGGGTEAFF. The DNA of the CDR3 is TGTGCCTGGAGTAATACAGGGGGTGGAACTGAAGCTTTCTTT.

The V and J genes are TRBV7-2 and TRBJ1-5; maybe TRBD1 (5 bases). The CDR3 has 15 amino acids. Germline CDR1 is SGHTA and CDR2 is FQGNSA. Trimming stripped 1 base from V and 3 bases from J, with 10 bases between. CDR3 region: CASSLGGGTNQPQHF. The CDR3 region has the DNA TGTGCCAGCAGCTTAGGGGGAGGGACCAATCAGCCCCAGCATTTT.

The chain couples TRBV18 to TRBJ2-5; D is perhaps TRBD1 (5 bases). The CDR3 has 13 amino acids. V lost 4 bases, J lost 4 bases, and 10 bases lay in between. Germline loops: CDR1 KGHSH, CDR2 LQKENI. The CDR3 DNA is TGTGCCAGCTCACAGGGGCTCAGAGAGACCCAGTACTTC. Protein: CASSQGLRETQYF.

This clone was counted a few times. Different DNA sequences within this sample yield the same CDR3. The chain is built from TRBV7-6 and TRBJ2-3; 8 positions match TRBD2. Germline V gene sequence: CDR1 SGHVS, CDR2 FNYEAQ. V was pared by 5 bases and J by 0 bases, with 4 bases of the junction left unmatched. The length of the CDR3 is 15 residues. CDR3 loop: CASSLSGTSTDTQYF. The DNA for the CDR3 is TGTGCCAGCAGCCTTAGCGGGACTAGCACAGATACGCAGTATTTT.

The chain couples TRBV6-4 to TRBJ2-3, with D unresolved. Germline V gives CDR1 MRHNA, CDR2 SNTAGT. V lost 3 bases and J 4 bases, leaving 14 bases between the germline ends. The CDR3 totals 15 residues. CDR3 sequence reads: CASSEQAQTPDTQYF. CDR3 sequence (DNA): TGTGCCAGCAGTGAGCAGGCCCAAACCCCAGATACGCAGTATTTT.

This chain connects TRBV18 to TRBJ2-7, with a weak D call TRBD2 (5 bases). Germline V gene data show CDR1 as KGHSH and CDR2 as LQKENI. This CDR3 region has 14 residues. The V and J ends lost 3 bases and 5 bases respectively, with 14 bases between them. The CDR3 nucleotides are TGTGCCAGCTCACCGGTTGCGGGCTCGGACGAGCAGTACTTC. Translation gives CASSPVAGSDEQYF.

This sequence joins TRBV9 and TRBJ1-4; no clear D. Per the germline V gene, CDR1 is SGDLS and CDR2 is YYNGEE. The CDR3 consists of 15 residues. Trimming took off 0 bases at V and 5 bases at J, with 11 bases between the two ends. In nucleotides, the CDR3 is TGTGCCAGCAGCGTAGTAGCGGGGAGAAATGAAAAACTGTTTTTT. Protein: CASSVVAGRNEKLFF.

This clone was recorded once. The rearrangement uses TRBV29-1 and TRBJ2-7; D gene unclear. The V gene lost 3 bases and the J gene lost 6 bases, with 12 bases spanning the gap. CDR1 is SQVTM, CDR2 ANQGSEA, per germline. The CDR3 has 12 amino acids. CDR3 protein: CSVDASPGEQYF. DNA for the CDR3: TGCAGCGTTGACGCCTCCCCGGGCGAGCAGTACTTC.

This clone was seen a few times. The chain is built from TRBV19 and TRBJ1-1; the match to TRBD1 covers 9 bases. The CDR3 has 15 amino acids. Losses at the gene ends were 6 bases for V and 4 bases for J; bases not matched to a gene: 9. In germline, CDR1 is LNHDA, CDR2 SQIVND (reference sequence). The CDR3 region has the DNA TGTGCCAGTAGGGAACTACAGGGGGCGCGCACTGAAGCTTTCTTT. It translates to CASRELQGARTEAFF. Full variable domain (outside the CDR3, taken from reference TRBV19 and TRBJ1-1): DGGITQSPKYLFRKEGQNVTLSCEQNLNHDAMYWYRQDPGQGLRLIYYSQIVNDFQKGDIAEGYSVSREKKESFPLTVTSAQKNPTAFYLCASRELQGARTEAFFGQGTRLTVV.

V is TRBV2 and J is TRBJ2-6; no firm D call. The ends were cut back, 3 bases at V and 0 bases at J, with 6 bases in the middle. CDR3 length: 15 amino acids. Germline lookup yields CDR1 SNHLY and CDR2 FYNNEI. The chain's CDR3 is CASSDVASGANVLTF. CDR3 in DNA: TGTGCCAGCAGTGATGTAGCCTCTGGGGCCAACGTCCTGACTTTC.

CDR3: CASSLGGGTEAFF. CDR3 DNA sequence: TGCGCCAGCAGCTTGGGGGGGGGCACTGAAGCTTTCTTT. This chain links TRBV5-1 with TRBJ1-1, with D perhaps matching TRBD1 (5 bases). This CDR3 contains 13 residues. V dropped 0 bases and J dropped 4 bases, with 7 bases sitting between them. The V gene's germline CDR1 is SGHRS and CDR2 YFSETQ.

The chain carries TRBV21-1 and TRBJ2-3; no DNA check was done on the table's D call, TRBD1. TRBV21-1 counts as a pseudogene. The length of the CDR3 is 18 residues. The CDR3 sequence: CASSDGQALLTSTDTQYF. The DNA of the CDR3 is TGTGCCAGCAGCGACGGACAGGCCCTACTGACTAGCACAGATACGCAGTATTTT.